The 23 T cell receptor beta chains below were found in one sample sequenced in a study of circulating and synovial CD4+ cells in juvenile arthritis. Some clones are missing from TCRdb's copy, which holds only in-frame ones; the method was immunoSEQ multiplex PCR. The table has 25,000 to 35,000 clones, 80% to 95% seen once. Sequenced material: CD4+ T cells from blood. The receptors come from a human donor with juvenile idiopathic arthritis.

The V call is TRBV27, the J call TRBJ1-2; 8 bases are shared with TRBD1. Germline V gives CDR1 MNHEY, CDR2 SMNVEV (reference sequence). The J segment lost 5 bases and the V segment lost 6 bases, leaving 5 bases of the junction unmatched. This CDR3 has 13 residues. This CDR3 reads CASSRQGRYGYTF. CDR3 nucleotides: TGTGCCAGCAGCCGACAGGGGAGGTATGGCTACACCTTC.

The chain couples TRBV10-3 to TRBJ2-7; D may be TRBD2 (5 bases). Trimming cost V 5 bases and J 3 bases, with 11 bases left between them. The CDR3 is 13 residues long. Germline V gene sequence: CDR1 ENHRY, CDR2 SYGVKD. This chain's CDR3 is CAISSGWGYEQYF. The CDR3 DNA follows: TGTGCCATCAGTAGCGGTTGGGGCTACGAGCAGTACTTC.

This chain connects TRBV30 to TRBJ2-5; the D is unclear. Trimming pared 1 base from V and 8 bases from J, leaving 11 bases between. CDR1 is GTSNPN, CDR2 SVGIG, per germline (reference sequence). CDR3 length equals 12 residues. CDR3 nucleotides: TGTGCCTGGAGTGCGTACAGCCTAACCCAGTACTTC. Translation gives CAWSAYSLTQYF.

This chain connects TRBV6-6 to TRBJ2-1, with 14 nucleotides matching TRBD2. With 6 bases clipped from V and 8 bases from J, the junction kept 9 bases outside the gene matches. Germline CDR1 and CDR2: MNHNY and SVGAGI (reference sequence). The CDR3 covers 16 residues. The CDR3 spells CASRHTGTSGGDEQFF. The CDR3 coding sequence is TGTGCCAGCAGACACACCGGGACTAGCGGGGGAGATGAGCAGTTCTTC.

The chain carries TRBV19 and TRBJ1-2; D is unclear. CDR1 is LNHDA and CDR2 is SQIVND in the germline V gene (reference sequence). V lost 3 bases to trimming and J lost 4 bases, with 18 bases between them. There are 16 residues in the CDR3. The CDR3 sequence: CASSIITAGGSYGYTF. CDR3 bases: TGTGCCAGTAGTATCATCACCGCGGGAGGTTCCTATGGCTACACCTTC.

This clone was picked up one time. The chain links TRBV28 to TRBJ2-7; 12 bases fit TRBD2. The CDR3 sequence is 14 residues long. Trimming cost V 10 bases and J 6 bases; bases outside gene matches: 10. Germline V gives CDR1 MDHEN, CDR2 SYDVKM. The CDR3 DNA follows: TGTGCCACCCGACGGACTAGCGGGACGGGCGAGCAGTACTTC. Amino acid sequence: CATRRTSGTGEQYF.

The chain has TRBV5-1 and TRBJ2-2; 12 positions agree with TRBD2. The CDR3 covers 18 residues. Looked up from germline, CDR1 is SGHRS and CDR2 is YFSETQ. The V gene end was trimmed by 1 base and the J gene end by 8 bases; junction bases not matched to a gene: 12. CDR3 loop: CASSLTGLAGTAEGELFF. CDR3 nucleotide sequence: TGCGCCAGCAGCTTGACAGGACTAGCGGGGACGGCGGAGGGGGAGCTGTTTTTT.

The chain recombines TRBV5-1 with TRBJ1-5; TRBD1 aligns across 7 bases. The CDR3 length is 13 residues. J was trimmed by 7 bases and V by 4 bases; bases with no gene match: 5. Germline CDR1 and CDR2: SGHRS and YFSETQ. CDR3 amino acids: CASSVTGEQPQHF. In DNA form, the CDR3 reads TGCGCCAGCAGCGTAACAGGGGAACAGCCCCAGCATTTT.

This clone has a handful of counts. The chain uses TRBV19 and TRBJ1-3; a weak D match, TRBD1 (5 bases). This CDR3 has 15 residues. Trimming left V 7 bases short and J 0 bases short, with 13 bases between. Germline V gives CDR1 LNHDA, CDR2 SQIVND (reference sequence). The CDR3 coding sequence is TGTGCCAGTACCTCGGGGGGTTCCTCTGGAAACACCATATATTTT. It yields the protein CASTSGGSSGNTIYF. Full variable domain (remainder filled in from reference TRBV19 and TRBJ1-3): DGGITQSPKYLFRKEGQNVTLSCEQNLNHDAMYWYRQDPGQGLRLIYYSQIVNDFQKGDIAEGYSVSREKKESFPLTVTSAQKNPTAFYLCASTSGGSSGNTIYFGEGSWLTVV.

The CDR3 loop is CASSQERATEQFF. The DNA of the CDR3 is TGTGCCAGCAGCCAAGAGAGAGCGACCGAGCAGTTCTTC. V gene TRBV14 combines with J gene TRBJ2-1, with D unresolved. The germline V gene encodes CDR1 SGHDN and CDR2 FVKESK. The CDR3 has 13 residues. V gave up 0 bases and J gave up 10 bases, with 10 bases separating them.

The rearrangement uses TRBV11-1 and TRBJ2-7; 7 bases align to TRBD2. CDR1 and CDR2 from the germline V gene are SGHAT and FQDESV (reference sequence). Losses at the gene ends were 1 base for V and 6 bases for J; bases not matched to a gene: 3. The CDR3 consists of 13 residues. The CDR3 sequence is CASSLGTSGEQYF. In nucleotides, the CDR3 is TGTGCCAGCAGCTTAGGGACTAGTGGCGAGCAGTACTTC.

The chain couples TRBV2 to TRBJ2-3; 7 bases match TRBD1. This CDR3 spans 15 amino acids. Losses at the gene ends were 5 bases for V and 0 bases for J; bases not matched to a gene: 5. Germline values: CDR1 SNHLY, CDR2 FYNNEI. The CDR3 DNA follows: TGTGCCAGCAGTCTCGACAGGGCTAGCACAGATACGCAGTATTTT. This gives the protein CASSLDRASTDTQYF.

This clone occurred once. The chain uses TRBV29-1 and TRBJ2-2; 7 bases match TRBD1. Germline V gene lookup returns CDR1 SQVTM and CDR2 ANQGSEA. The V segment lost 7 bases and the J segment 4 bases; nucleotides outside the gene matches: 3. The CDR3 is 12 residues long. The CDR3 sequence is CSANRGTGELFF. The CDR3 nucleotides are TGCAGCGCTAACAGGGGCACCGGGGAGCTGTTTTTT.

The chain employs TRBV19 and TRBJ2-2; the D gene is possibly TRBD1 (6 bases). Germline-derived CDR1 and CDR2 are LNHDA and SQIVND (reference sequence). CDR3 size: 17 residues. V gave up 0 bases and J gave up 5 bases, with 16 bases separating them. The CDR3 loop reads CASSIDPTQGWTGELFF. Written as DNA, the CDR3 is TGTGCCAGTAGTATAGACCCGACACAGGGTTGGACCGGGGAGCTGTTTTTT.

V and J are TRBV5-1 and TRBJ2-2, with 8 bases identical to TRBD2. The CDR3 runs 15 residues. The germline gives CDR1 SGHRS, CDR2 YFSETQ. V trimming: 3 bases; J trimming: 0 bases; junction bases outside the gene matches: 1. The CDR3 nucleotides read TGCGCCAGCAGCTCGACTAGCGCGAACACCGGGGAGCTGTTTTTT. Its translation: CASSSTSANTGELFF.

CDR3 nucleotides: TGTGCCAGCAGCCGTGGACAGGGGGCCTACAATGAGCAGTTCTTC. This encodes CASSRGQGAYNEQFF. The chain is built from TRBV6-5 and TRBJ2-1, with 10 nucleotides matching TRBD1. The CDR3 extends over 15 amino acids. CDR1 and CDR2 from the germline V gene are MNHEY and SVGAGI. Trimming took 6 bases from V and 2 from J; bases not matched to a gene: 4.

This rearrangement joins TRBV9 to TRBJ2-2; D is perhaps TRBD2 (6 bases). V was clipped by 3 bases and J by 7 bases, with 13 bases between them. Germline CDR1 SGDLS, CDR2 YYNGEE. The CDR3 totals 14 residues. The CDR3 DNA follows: TGTGCCAGCAGCGCTCAGGGACTTGGCGGGGAGCTGTTTTTT. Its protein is CASSAQGLGGELFF.

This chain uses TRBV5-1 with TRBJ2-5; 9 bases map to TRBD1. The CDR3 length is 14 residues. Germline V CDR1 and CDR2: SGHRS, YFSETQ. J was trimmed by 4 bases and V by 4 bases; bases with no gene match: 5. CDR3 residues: CASSDTGGAETQYF. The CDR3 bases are TGCGCCAGCAGCGACACAGGGGGCGCAGAGACCCAGTACTTC.

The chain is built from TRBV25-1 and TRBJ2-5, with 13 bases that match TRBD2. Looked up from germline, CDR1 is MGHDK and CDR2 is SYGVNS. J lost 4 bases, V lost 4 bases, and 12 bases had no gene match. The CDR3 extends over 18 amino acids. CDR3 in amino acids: CASSVTLAGGPIAETQYF. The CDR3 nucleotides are TGTGCCAGCAGTGTTACACTAGCGGGAGGGCCTATCGCAGAGACCCAGTACTTC.

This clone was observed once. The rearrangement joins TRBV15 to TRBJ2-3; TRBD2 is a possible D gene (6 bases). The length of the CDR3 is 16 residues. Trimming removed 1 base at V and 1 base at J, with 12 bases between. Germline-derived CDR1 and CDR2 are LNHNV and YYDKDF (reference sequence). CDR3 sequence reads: CATSRGGSGRTDTQYF. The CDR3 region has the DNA TGTGCCACCAGCAGAGGGGGTAGCGGCCGCACAGATACGCAGTATTTT.

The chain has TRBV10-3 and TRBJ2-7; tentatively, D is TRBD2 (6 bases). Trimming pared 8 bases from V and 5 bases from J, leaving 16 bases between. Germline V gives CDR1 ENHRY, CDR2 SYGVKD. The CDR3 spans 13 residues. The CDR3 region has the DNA TGTGCCATCCGGGGGTCATATCTCGACGAGCAGTACTTC. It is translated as CAIRGSYLDEQYF.

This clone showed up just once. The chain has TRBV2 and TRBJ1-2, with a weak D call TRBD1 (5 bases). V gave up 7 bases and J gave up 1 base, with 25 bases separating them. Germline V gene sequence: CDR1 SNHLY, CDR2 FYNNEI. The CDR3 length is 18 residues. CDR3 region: CASIPTVGVGSNNYGYTF. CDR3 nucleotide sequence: TGTGCCAGCATCCCAACCGTAGGGGTTGGGTCTAATAACTATGGCTACACCTTC.

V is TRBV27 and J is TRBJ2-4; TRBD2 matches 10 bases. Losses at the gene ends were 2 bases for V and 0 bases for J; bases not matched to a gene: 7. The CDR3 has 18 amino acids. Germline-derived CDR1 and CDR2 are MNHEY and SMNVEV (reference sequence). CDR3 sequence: CASSLPSGRYQAKNIQYF. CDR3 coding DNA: TGTGCCAGCAGTTTACCTAGCGGGAGATATCAAGCCAAAAACATTCAGTACTTC.